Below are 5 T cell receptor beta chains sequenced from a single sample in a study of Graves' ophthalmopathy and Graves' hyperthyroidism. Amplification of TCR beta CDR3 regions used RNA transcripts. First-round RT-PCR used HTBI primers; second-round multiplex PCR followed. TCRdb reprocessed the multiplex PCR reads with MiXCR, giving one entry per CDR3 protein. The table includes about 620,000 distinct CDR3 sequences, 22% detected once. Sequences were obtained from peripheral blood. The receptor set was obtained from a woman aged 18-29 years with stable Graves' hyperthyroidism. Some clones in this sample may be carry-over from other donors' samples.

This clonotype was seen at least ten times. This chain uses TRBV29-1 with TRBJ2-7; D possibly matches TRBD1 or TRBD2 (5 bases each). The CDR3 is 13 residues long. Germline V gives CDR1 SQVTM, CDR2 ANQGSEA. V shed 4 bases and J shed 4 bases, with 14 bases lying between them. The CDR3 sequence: CSVGGMASYEQYF. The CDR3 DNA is TGCAGCGTTGGGGGGATGGCTTCGTACGAGCAGTACTTC.

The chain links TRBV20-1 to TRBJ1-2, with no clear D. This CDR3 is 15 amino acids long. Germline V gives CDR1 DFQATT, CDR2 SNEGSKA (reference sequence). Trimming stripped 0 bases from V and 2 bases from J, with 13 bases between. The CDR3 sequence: CSARDLFPENYGYTF. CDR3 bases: TGCAGTGCTAGAGATCTATTCCCCGAAAACTATGGCTACACCTTC.

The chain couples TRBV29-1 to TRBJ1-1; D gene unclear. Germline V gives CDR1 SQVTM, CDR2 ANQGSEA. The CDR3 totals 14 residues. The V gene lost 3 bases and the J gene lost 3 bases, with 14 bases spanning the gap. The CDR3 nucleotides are TGCAGCGTTGATTGGGCAGGCGATGACACTGAAGCTTTCTTT. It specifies CSVDWAGDDTEAFF.

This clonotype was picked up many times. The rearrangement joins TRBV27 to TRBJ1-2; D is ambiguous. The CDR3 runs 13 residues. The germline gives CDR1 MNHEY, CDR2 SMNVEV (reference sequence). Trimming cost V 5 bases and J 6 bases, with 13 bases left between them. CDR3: CASSVDRLNGYTF. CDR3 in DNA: TGTGCCAGCAGTGTGGACCGCCTCAATGGCTACACCTTC.

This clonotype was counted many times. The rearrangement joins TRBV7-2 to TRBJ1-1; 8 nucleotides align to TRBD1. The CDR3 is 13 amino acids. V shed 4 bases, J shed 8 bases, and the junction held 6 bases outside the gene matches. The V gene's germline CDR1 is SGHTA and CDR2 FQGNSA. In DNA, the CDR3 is TGTGCCAGCAGCTGGGGATCAGGGGGCGAAGCTTTCTTT. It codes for CASSWGSGGEAFF.